This T cell receptor (beta chain) was profiled in a study of cytomegalovirus exposure and HLA in healthy donors. Study in general: Genotyping of 430 or so donors showed that 80% to 85% belonged to the Caucasian-associated ancestry cluster.

This PCR relied on a set of 60 Vbeta primers and 13 Jbeta primers. Assay used: immunoSEQ multiplex PCR; TCRdb lists only in-frame clones, some missing. The repertoire consists of some 95,000 clones, with 60% to 85% occurring once and the leading ten covering 4.5% to 6%. Every donor was a healthy person donating bone marrow. Donors were nominally healthy when sampled, though unrecorded immune exposures were likely. The CDR3 totals 15 residues. Trimming pared 2 bases from V and 5 bases from J, leaving 14 bases between. Germline assignment: CDR1 SGHTA and CDR2 FQGTGA. This TCR derives from a woman aged 40-49 years in good health and CMV-seronegative. V is TRBV7-3 and J is TRBJ2-3; D might be TRBD2 (5 bases). Sequenced: PBMCs. In DNA form, the CDR3 reads TGTGCCAGCAGCTTAGCTGGACTGGCTAGAGATACGCAGTATTTT. Amino acids: CASSLAGLARDTQYF.